The clone carrying this T cell receptor (beta chain) was recorded at least ten times. Its antigen is as yet unknown. This specimen belongs to a study of T cell repertoires in cytomegalovirus infection. Overall study results and limits: CMV carriers having the relevant HLA were flagged by cumulative public TCR beta family frequency.

Germline trimming cut 6 bases from V and 8 bases from J; bases unmatched to any gene: 10. The CDR3 spans 14 residues. The germline CDR1 and CDR2 sequences are SEHNR and FQNEAQ (reference sequence). TCRdb itself ran the reads through MiXCR, one entry per CDR3 protein. Among 500,000 to 600,000 distinct CDR3 sequences listed, 15% to 20% were seen once. The chain carries TRBV7-9 and TRBJ1-2; 9 bases map to TRBD1. The TCR comes from a human donor in good health (CMV status not recorded). Some clones in this sample may be carry-over from other donors' samples. Sequencing was done on a sample of CD8+ T cells from PBMCs. The CDR3 protein is CASRGGRTGDGYTF. CDR3 coding DNA: TGTGCCAGCAGGGGGGGTAGGACAGGGGACGGCTACACCTTC. Variable domain in full (rest from reference TRBV7-9 and TRBJ1-2): DTGVSQNPRHKITKRGQNVTFRCDPISEHNRLYWYRQTLGQGPEFLTYFQNEAQLEKSRLLSDRFSAERPKGSFSTLEIQRTEQGDSAMYLCASRGGRTGDGYTFGSGTRLTVV.